This TCR beta chain is from a study of T-cell reconstitution after alpha-beta-depleted transplantation in children. The germline V gene encodes CDR1 MGHRA and CDR2 YSYEKL. This CDR3 is built from 14 residues. V was cut by 1 base and J by 4 bases, with 10 bases left in between. Preparation of the TCRbeta library used unique molecular identifiers. TCRdb itself ran the PCR reads through MiXCR, one entry per CDR3 protein. The data hold hundreds of thousands of distinct CDR3 sequences, with approximately 16% observed a single time. The chain combines TRBV4-1 with TRBJ1-2; D unclear. This clonotype originated in a human donor who donated a stem cell graft to a child with acute myeloid leukemia. The sequences come from PBMCs from the stem cell graft donor, collected from the stem cell graft. In DNA, the CDR3 is TGCGCCAGCAGCCAAGGTGGGGAGCTCTATGGCTACACCTTC. Translated, it gives CASSQGGELYGYTF.